Each of the 29 T cell receptor beta chains below was sequenced from the same sample in a study of blood T cell repertoires in COVID-19. The method was immunoSEQ multiplex PCR; TCRdb's version includes in-frame clones alone and lacks a portion of them. The table records 55,000 to 80,000 clones, roughly nine tenths of them present only once. The source material was peripheral blood. The receptors stem from an elderly man with acute or convalescent COVID-19.

This chain's CDR3 is CASALLGGLGYTF. The CDR3, as DNA: TGTGCCAGTGCCCTTTTAGGGGGCCTCGGCTACACCTTC. The chain has TRBV6-5 and TRBJ1-2; 7 bases match TRBD1. In germline, CDR1 is MNHEY, CDR2 SVGAGI. Losses at the gene ends were 9 bases for V and 8 bases for J; bases not matched to a gene: 12. This CDR3 has 13 amino acids.

This rearrangement joins TRBV2 to TRBJ1-1; D not certain. The CDR3 is made up of 14 amino acids. The germline V and J ends were trimmed by 6 bases and 4 bases, with 15 bases remaining between them. Germline V gene data show CDR1 as SNHLY and CDR2 as FYNNEI. This chain's CDR3 is CASRRVGIGTEAFF. The CDR3, as DNA: TGTGCCAGCAGGAGGGTAGGAATAGGCACTGAAGCTTTCTTT.

This chain joins TRBV4-1 and TRBJ2-1; TRBD2 is a possible D gene (5 bases). Germline V gene lookup returns CDR1 MGHRA and CDR2 YSYEKL. The germline V and J ends were trimmed by 6 bases and 0 bases, with 15 bases remaining between them. The CDR3 is 16 amino acids. Here the CDR3 DNA reads TGCGCCAGCAGTCTGAGCGGAACTTTCTCCTACAATGAGCAGTTCTTC. This encodes CASSLSGTFSYNEQFF.

The sample holds a few counts of this clone. This chain links TRBV12-5 with TRBJ1-1; no clear D. The CDR3 totals 14 residues. Trimming cost V 4 bases and J 0 bases, with 9 bases left between them. Germline V gives CDR1 LGHNT, CDR2 FRNRAP. This CDR3 reads CASGSTPLNTEAFF. CDR3 nucleotide sequence: TGTGCTAGTGGTTCTACCCCACTGAACACTGAAGCTTTCTTT. The whole variable domain, filled in from reference TRBV12-5 and TRBJ1-1, reads DARVTQTPRHKVTEMGQEVTMRCQPILGHNTVFWYRQTMMQGLELLAYFRNRAPLDDSGMPKDRFSAEMPDATLATLKIQPSEPRDSAVYFCASGSTPLNTEAFFGQGTRLTVV.

This clone came up once. This chain joins TRBV4-1 and TRBJ2-7; D possibly corresponds to TRBD1 (5 bases). CDR1 MGHRA and CDR2 YSYEKL come from the germline V gene. V was shortened by 0 bases and J by 2 bases, with 20 bases between the two germline ends. This CDR3 spans 18 amino acids. The CDR3 nucleotides read TGCGCCAGCAGCCAAGAAGCTCGGACAAGGGGAAGGCCCTACGAGCAGTACTTC. Translation: CASSQEARTRGRPYEQYF.

The rearrangement joins TRBV12-3 or TRBV12-4 to TRBJ1-2, with D perhaps TRBD1 (5 bases). Deletions cut 3 bases from V and 8 bases from J, with 10 bases between. This CDR3 comprises 12 residues. CDR3 sequence reads: CASSFPGSGYTF. The CDR3 nucleotides read TGTGCCAGCAGTTTCCCAGGGTCCGGCTACACCTTC.

The CDR3 sequence: CAWSVDGGSPLHF. The CDR3 DNA reads TGTGCCTGGAGTGTTGATGGGGGGTCACCCCTCCACTTT. This chain uses TRBV30 with TRBJ1-6; D might be TRBD1 (5 bases). This CDR3 has 13 residues. Between the trimmed V and J ends, which lost 0 bases and 10 bases, there was a span of 10 bases. Germline V CDR1 and CDR2: GTSNPN, SVGIG (reference sequence).

The chain is built from TRBV12-5 and TRBJ2-3, with 9 bases that match TRBD2. With V trimmed by 6 bases and J by 5 bases, 12 bases remained unmatched. The CDR3 covers 16 residues. CDR1 and CDR2 from the germline V gene are LGHNT and FRNRAP. DNA for the CDR3: TGTGCTAGTGGGGTTCCCTTAGCGGGAGTCCTAGATACGCAGTATTTT. Its protein is CASGVPLAGVLDTQYF.

This rearrangement joins TRBV5-1 to TRBJ1-1, with 7 bases that match TRBD1. CDR1 is SGHRS, CDR2 YFSETQ, per germline. V trimming: 1 base; J trimming: 5 bases; junction bases outside the gene matches: 8. This CDR3 has 15 amino acids. In nucleotides, the CDR3 is TGCGCCAGCAGCTTGCAAGGGGGCAGGGGGACTGAAGCTTTCTTT. It yields the protein CASSLQGGRGTEAFF. The full variable domain, completed using reference TRBV5-1 and TRBJ1-1, is KAGVTQTPRYLIKTRGQQVTLSCSPISGHRSVSWYQQTPGQGLQFLFEYFSETQRNKGNFPGRFSGRQFSNSRSEMNVSTLELGDSALYLCASSLQGGRGTEAFFGQGTRLTVV.

The chain uses TRBV9 and TRBJ1-5; the D gene is possibly TRBD1 (5 bases). V gave up 0 bases and J gave up 1 base, with 8 bases separating them. Germline CDR1 reads SGDLS; CDR2 reads YYNGEE. The CDR3 runs to 15 residues. The chain's CDR3 is CASSVGGVSNQPQHF. The CDR3 DNA is TGTGCCAGCAGCGTAGGGGGGGTGAGCAATCAGCCCCAGCATTTT.

V and J are TRBV7-9 and TRBJ2-1; D is perhaps TRBD2 (5 bases). This CDR3 has 13 amino acids. Trimming pared 5 bases from V and 0 bases from J, leaving 5 bases between. Per germline, CDR1 SEHNR and CDR2 FQNEAQ (reference sequence). CDR3 DNA: TGTGCCAGCAGCGCGGGCTCCTACAATGAGCAGTTCTTC. Its translation: CASSAGSYNEQFF. Based on the CDR3 plus reference TRBV7-9 and TRBJ2-1, the full variable domain is DTGVSQNPRHKITKRGQNVTFRCDPISEHNRLYWYRQTLGQGPEFLTYFQNEAQLEKSRLLSDRFSAERPKGSFSTLEIQRTEQGDSAMYLCASSAGSYNEQFFGPGTRLTVL.

The chain combines TRBV4-2 with TRBJ1-2; perhaps TRBD1 as D (6 bases). From germline, CDR1 is LGHNA and CDR2 YNFKEQ. This CDR3 is built from 15 residues. Between the trimmed V and J ends, which lost 4 bases and 8 bases, there was a span of 20 bases. CDR3 residues: CASSLKRNRERGYTF. As DNA, the CDR3 is TGTGCCAGCAGCCTAAAAAGAAACAGGGAGAGAGGCTACACCTTC.

The CDR3 reads CSAQPQGVRGEQFF. The CDR3 DNA reads TGCAGCGCCCAGCCCCAGGGGGTTCGGGGTGAGCAGTTCTTC. The chain couples TRBV29-1 to TRBJ2-1; 7 bases fit TRBD1. The ends lost 7 bases at V and 9 bases at J; junction bases unmatched: 15. CDR1 is SQVTM, CDR2 ANQGSEA, per germline. The CDR3 has 14 amino acids.

The chain joins TRBV3-1 (or the pseudogene TRBV3-2) to TRBJ1-2; D is unclear. Trimming cost V 4 bases and J 8 bases, with 8 bases left between them. This CDR3 comprises 11 residues. CDR1 LGHDT and CDR2 YNNKEL come from the germline V gene (reference sequence). The CDR3 here is CASSRQEGYTF. As DNA, the CDR3 is TGTGCCAGCAGCCGCCAGGAAGGCTACACCTTC.

V usage is TRBV3-1 (or the pseudogene TRBV3-2) and J usage is TRBJ1-2, with 7 bases fitting TRBD1. Germline lookup yields CDR1 LGHDT and CDR2 YNNKEL (reference sequence). The CDR3 covers 12 residues. After removal of 6 bases from V and 8 bases from J, the junction contained 6 bases not matched to a gene. CDR3 protein: CASSSTGEGYTF. In nucleotides, the CDR3 is TGTGCCAGCAGTTCAACAGGGGAAGGCTACACCTTC.

In its sample, this clone was seen a few times. The chain couples TRBV15 to TRBJ1-6; D may be TRBD1 (6 bases). V lost 3 bases and J lost 7, with 16 bases in between. The CDR3 has 16 amino acids. Germline assignment: CDR1 LNHNV and CDR2 YYDKDF (reference sequence). Here the CDR3 DNA reads TGTGCCACCAGCAGCGATCCCGGGACACCAAATTCACCCCTCCACTTT. Amino acids: CATSSDPGTPNSPLHF.

This clone was found once. The rearrangement uses TRBV2 and TRBJ2-5; 7 bases are a match to TRBD2. The germline CDR1 and CDR2 sequences are SNHLY and FYNNEI. Trimming took 1 base from V and 5 from J; bases not matched to a gene: 10. This CDR3 is 16 amino acids long. This chain's CDR3 is CASSEVGGGSGETQYF. The CDR3, as DNA: TGTGCCAGCAGTGAAGTCGGGGGAGGGAGCGGGGAGACCCAGTACTTC. Full variable domain (remainder filled in from reference TRBV2 and TRBJ2-5): EPEVTQTPSHQVTQMGQEVILRCVPISNHLYFYWYRQILGQKVEFLVSFYNNEISEKSEIFDDQFSVERPDGSNFTLKIRSTKLEDSAMYFCASSEVGGGSGETQYFGPGTRLLVL.

The CDR3 DNA sequence: TGTGCCAGCAAAAGTTCGGGAAGCTCCTACGAGCAGTACTTC. It encodes CASKSSGSSYEQYF. This chain connects TRBV7-8 to TRBJ2-7; D may be TRBD2 (5 bases). The length of the CDR3 is 14 residues. Germline assignment: CDR1 SGHVS and CDR2 FQNEAQ. The V end was cut by 7 bases, the J end by 0 bases, with 13 bases between.

The rearrangement links TRBV27 to TRBJ2-3; TRBD2 matches 10 bases. The CDR3 is 18 residues long. With V trimmed by 5 bases and J by 2 bases, 13 bases remained unmatched. From germline, CDR1 is MNHEY and CDR2 SMNVEV (reference sequence). DNA for the CDR3: TGTGCCAGCAGTCAGGGGCTAGCGGGGGTTGATGCCACAGATACGCAGTATTTT. Protein sequence: CASSQGLAGVDATDTQYF.

The chain employs TRBV7-8 and TRBJ2-2, with a weak D call TRBD1 (6 bases). This CDR3 has 16 amino acids. CDR1 and CDR2 (germline): SGHVS, FQNEAQ. V was shortened by 3 bases and J by 0 bases, with 11 bases between the two germline ends. The CDR3 loop is CASSFWHRANTGELFF. The CDR3 coding sequence is TGTGCCAGCAGCTTCTGGCACAGGGCGAACACCGGGGAGCTGTTTTTT. Together with reference TRBV7-8 and TRBJ2-2, the CDR3 gives the full variable domain: GAGVSQSPRYKVAKRGQDVALRCDPISGHVSLFWYQQALGQGPEFLTYFQNEAQLDKSGLPSDRFFAERPEGSVSTLKIQRTQQEDSAVYLCASSFWHRANTGELFFGEGSRLTVL.

The genes are TRBV27 and TRBJ2-7; D not resolved. Per the germline V gene, CDR1 is MNHEY and CDR2 is SMNVEV (reference sequence). V was trimmed by 6 bases and J by 0 bases, leaving 15 bases between them. The CDR3 sequence is 15 residues long. The CDR3 coding sequence is TGTGCCAGCAGGGGTCAGGCGTACCTCTCCTACGAGCAGTACTTC. The encoded protein is CASRGQAYLSYEQYF.

V and J are TRBV29-1 and TRBJ2-5; 7 bases map to TRBD1. Germline trimming cut 7 bases from V and 5 bases from J; bases unmatched to any gene: 10. CDR1 and CDR2 from the germline V gene are SQVTM and ANQGSEA. The CDR3 has 13 amino acids. CDR3 amino acids: CSAATGNGETQYF. The CDR3 DNA reads TGCAGCGCCGCGACAGGGAATGGCGAGACCCAGTACTTC.

The chain carries TRBV11-3 and TRBJ2-1; TRBD2 aligns across 11 bases. CDR1 SGHNT and CDR2 YENEEA come from the germline V gene. The trim removed 2 bases at V and 6 bases at J, leaving 3 bases unmatched. CDR3 size: 15 residues. The CDR3 DNA is TGTGCCAGCAGCTTACGGACTAGCGGGCCCAATGAGCAGTTCTTC. It specifies CASSLRTSGPNEQFF. Full variable domain (missing parts from reference TRBV11-3 and TRBJ2-1): EAGVVQSPRYKIIEKKQPVAFWCNPISGHNTLYWYLQNLGQGPELLIRYENEEAVDDSQLPKDRFSAERLKGVDSTLKIQPAELGDSAVYLCASSLRTSGPNEQFFGPGTRLTVL.

The genes are TRBV25-1 and TRBJ1-5; 11 bases are a match to TRBD1. V trimming: 10 bases; J trimming: 5 bases; junction bases outside the gene matches: 4. Germline V gives CDR1 MGHDK, CDR2 SYGVNS. CDR3 size: 13 residues. The CDR3 DNA sequence: TGTGCCACCTCGGGACAGGGGGATCAGCCCCAGCATTTT. Its translation: CATSGQGDQPQHF. The full variable domain, completed using reference TRBV25-1 and TRBJ1-5, is EADIYQTPRYLVIGTGKKITLECSQTMGHDKMYWYQQDPGMELHLIHYSYGVNSTEKGDLSSESTVSRIRTEHFPLTLESARPSHTSQYLCATSGQGDQPQHFGDGTRLSIL.

The chain links TRBV24-1 to TRBJ1-2; D gene ambiguous. Germline V gene data show CDR1 as KGHDR and CDR2 as SFDVKD. V lost 4 bases and J lost 1, with 3 bases in between. This CDR3 has 12 amino acids. CDR3 sequence (DNA): TGTGCCACCAGTGAGAGTAACTATGGCTACACCTTC. The encoded protein is CATSESNYGYTF.

The genes are TRBV30 and TRBJ2-2; D might be TRBD1 (5 bases). Trimming left V 2 bases short and J 2 bases short, with 12 bases between. There are 15 residues in the CDR3. Germline V gene sequence: CDR1 GTSNPN, CDR2 SVGIG (reference sequence). DNA of the CDR3: TGTGCCTGGAGTATAAGGGGCACTAACACCGGGGAGCTGTTTTTT. Translating it yields CAWSIRGTNTGELFF.

This chain links TRBV2 with TRBJ1-3; D is ambiguous. Trimming took off 5 bases at V and 1 base at J, with 9 bases between the two ends. The CDR3 runs to 14 residues. Germline CDR1 SNHLY, CDR2 FYNNEI. In nucleotides, the CDR3 is TGTGCCAGCAGTACCCGCCAGTCTGGAAACACCATATATTTT. It codes for CASSTRQSGNTIYF.

This chain links TRBV7-8 with TRBJ1-3; TRBD1 aligns across 12 bases. V lost 4 bases and J lost 3; bases outside the gene matches: 4. The CDR3 extends over 16 amino acids. Germline V gene data show CDR1 as SGHVS and CDR2 as FQNEAQ. CDR3 region: CASSYGTGGSGNTIYF. The CDR3 DNA is TGTGCCAGCAGCTACGGGACAGGGGGCAGTGGAAACACCATATATTTT.

The chain links TRBV2 to TRBJ1-5; D is unresolved. The CDR3 covers 14 residues. From germline, CDR1 is SNHLY and CDR2 FYNNEI. Trimming shortened V by 2 bases and J by 5 bases, and 10 bases separated the two germline ends. The DNA of the CDR3 is TGTGCCAGCAGTGAAACCGGACTTTATCAGCCCCAGCATTTT. Its translation: CASSETGLYQPQHF.